This T cell receptor (beta chain) stems from a study of Tregs in tolerant kidney transplant recipients. Study background: Mixed chimerism was transient after nonmyeloablative marrow transplants from related graft donors.

Data came from immunoSEQ multiplex PCR; TCRdb stores just in-frame clones and leaves some out. Among 60,000 to 65,000 clones, 98% were seen once, and the ten largest hold around 0.34%. The TCR was taken from a human donor who received a combined kidney and bone marrow transplant. Sample: Tregs from blood, taken before the transplant.

CDR3 amino acids: CASSTLAGGRTPYNEQFF. DNA of the CDR3: TGTGCCAGCAGCACCCTAGCGGGAGGGCGAACCCCCTACAATGAGCAGTTCTTC. The V gene is TRBV14, the J gene TRBJ2-1, with 12 bases matching TRBD2. CDR3 size: 18 residues. J lost 2 bases, V lost 5 bases, and 10 bases had no gene match. Per germline, CDR1 SGHDN and CDR2 FVKESK.